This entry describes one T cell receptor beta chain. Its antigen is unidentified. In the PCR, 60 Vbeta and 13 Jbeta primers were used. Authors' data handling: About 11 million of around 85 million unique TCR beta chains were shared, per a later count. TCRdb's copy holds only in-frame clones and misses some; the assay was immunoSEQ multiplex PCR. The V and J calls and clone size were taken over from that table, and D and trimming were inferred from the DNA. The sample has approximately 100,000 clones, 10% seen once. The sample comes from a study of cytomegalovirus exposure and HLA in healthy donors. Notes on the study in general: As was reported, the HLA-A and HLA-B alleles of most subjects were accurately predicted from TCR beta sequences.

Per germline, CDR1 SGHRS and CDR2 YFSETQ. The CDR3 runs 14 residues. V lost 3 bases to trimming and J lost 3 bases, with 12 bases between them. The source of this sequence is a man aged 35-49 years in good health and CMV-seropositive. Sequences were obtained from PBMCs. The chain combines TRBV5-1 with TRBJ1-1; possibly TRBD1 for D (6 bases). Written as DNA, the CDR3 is TGCGCCAGCAGCTCCCAGGGGAAGGACACTGAAGCTTTCTTT. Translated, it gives CASSSQGKDTEAFF.